One T cell receptor (beta chain) is described in this entry. This sample stems from a study of T cells in Graves' hyperthyroidism and ophthalmopathy. Trimming pared 1 base from V and 0 bases from J, leaving 10 bases between. CDR3 length: 17 residues. Looked up from germline, CDR1 is MGHRA and CDR2 is YSYEKL. Template material for amplifying TCR beta CDR3 regions consisted of RNA transcripts. The HTBI primer set was used in a first-round RT-PCR of the TCR CDR3. TCRdb fed the multiplex PCR reads into MiXCR, producing one record per CDR3 protein. The data hold approximately 400,000 distinct CDR3 sequences, with approximately 14% observed a single time. It was considered stable Graves' hyperthyroidism when ophthalmopathy did not progress within 18 months. Uncontrolled infection, other autoimmune disease, pregnancy and lactation each barred patients from inclusion. It was around 11 ml of fresh peripheral blood that supplied the PBMCs.

The chain uses TRBV4-1 and TRBJ2-6, with D perhaps being TRBD1 or TRBD2 (5 bases each). The clonotype originates from a woman younger than 35 with Graves' hyperthyroidism. The sample taken for sequencing was blood. The CDR3 region has the DNA TGCGCCAGCAGCCAAGGGGGGACGGCCTCTGGGGCCAACGTCCTGACTTTC. Its protein is CASSQGGTASGANVLTF.